Shown below are 16 T cell receptor beta chains from a single sample sequenced in a study of T-cell reconstitution after alpha-beta-depleted transplantation in children. Construction of the TCRbeta library involved unique molecular identifiers. Using its own MiXCR run on the PCR reads, TCRdb lists one record per CDR3 protein. This sample carries around 300,000 distinct CDR3 sequences, more than 20% of them seen once, and the ten largest clones take about a tenth. This specimen consisted of PBMCs, mostly from graft donor cells, obtained 180 days after TCRalphabeta/CD19-depleted stem cell transplant. These receptors were taken from a male patient younger than 18 who had a stem cell transplant for acute lymphoblastic leukemia, so the T cells may come from the graft donor.

This clonotype was counted ten times or more. This chain joins TRBV10-3 and TRBJ2-1; no reliable D call. Between the trimmed V and J ends, which lost 11 bases and 8 bases, there was a span of 25 bases. Germline CDR1 and CDR2: ENHRY and SYGVKD. CDR3 size: 15 residues. The DNA for the CDR3 is TGTGCCGCCGGCAGTAAAACGATAATAGTAGATGAGCAGTTCTTC. Encoded protein: CAAGSKTIIVDEQFF.

This rearrangement joins TRBV29-1 to TRBJ2-7; 13 bases map to TRBD2. Germline CDR1 SQVTM, CDR2 ANQGSEA. CDR3 length: 17 amino acids. V lost 6 bases, J lost 7 bases, and 18 bases stayed unmatched. CDR3 in DNA: TGCAGCGTACGGGTCTGGGGAGGGACTAGCGGGGCCGAAGAGCAGTACTTC. Amino acids: CSVRVWGGTSGAEEQYF.

This clonotype was counted many times. This chain links TRBV5-1 with TRBJ2-2; 10 bases match TRBD2. Per germline, CDR1 SGHRS and CDR2 YFSETQ. The CDR3 runs 15 residues. The V gene end was trimmed by 3 bases and the J gene end by 4 bases; junction bases not matched to a gene: 3. CDR3 coding DNA: TGCGCCAGCAGCTCTAGCGGGAGTGGCACCGGGGAGCTGTTTTTT. Residues: CASSSSGSGTGELFF. The complete variable domain, with remaining parts taken from reference TRBV5-1 and TRBJ2-2, reads KAGVTQTPRYLIKTRGQQVTLSCSPISGHRSVSWYQQTPGQGLQFLFEYFSETQRNKGNFPGRFSGRQFSNSRSEMNVSTLELGDSALYLCASSSSGSGTGELFFGEGSRLTVL.

This clonotype was seen at least ten times. The chain employs TRBV20-1 and TRBJ2-7; tentative D call: TRBD1 (6 bases). The V gene's germline CDR1 is DFQATT and CDR2 SNEGSKA (reference sequence). This CDR3 region has 15 residues. With 0 bases removed from V and 4 bases from J, the gap between germline ends came to 16 bases. CDR3 nucleotides: TGCAGTGCTAGAGATCTTGGCAGGGGCTCTTACGAGCAGTACTTC. Translated, it gives CSARDLGRGSYEQYF.

The rearrangement joins TRBV5-1 to TRBJ1-6; 7 bases agree with TRBD1. The CDR3 consists of 16 residues. Germline loops: CDR1 SGHRS, CDR2 YFSETQ. The junction had 10 bases not matched to a gene; V was cut back by 2 bases and J by 8 bases. CDR3 nucleotide sequence: TGCGCCAGCAGCTTTATGATGGACAGGTCCCATTCACCCCTCCACTTT. It encodes CASSFMMDRSHSPLHF.

The chain has TRBV12-3 or TRBV12-4 and TRBJ1-2; TRBD1 might be the D (5 bases). The V gene lost 2 bases and the J gene lost 2 bases, with 12 bases spanning the gap. The CDR3 length is 15 residues. CDR3 protein: CASSLYGGINYGYTF. CDR3 coding DNA: TGTGCCAGCAGTTTATACGGGGGGATAAACTATGGCTACACCTTC.

This clonotype occurred a few times. This chain uses TRBV7-3 with TRBJ2-7; D is possibly TRBD2 (5 bases). The CDR3 is 17 amino acids. Germline values: CDR1 SGHTA, CDR2 FQGTGA. V was pared by 8 bases and J by 6 bases, with 29 bases between. For the CDR3, the DNA is TGTGCCAGCGCGGCTAGCAGAGATTCGGGCATATTTGGCGAGCAGTACTTC. Encoded protein: CASAASRDSGIFGEQYF.

This clonotype was picked up a small number of times. The chain uses TRBV7-3 and TRBJ1-1, with 12 bases matching TRBD1. Germline V CDR1 and CDR2: SGHTA, FQGTGA. Trimming removed 9 bases from V and 1 base from J; junction bases left unmatched: 12. The CDR3 contains 17 residues. The CDR3 DNA is TGTGCCAGTAGCGGTTCCGGGACAGGGGGCGCGAACACTGAAGCTTTCTTT. Translated: CASSGSGTGGANTEAFF. The whole variable domain, remainder taken from reference TRBV7-3 and TRBJ1-1, is GAGVSQTPSNKVTEKGKYVELRCDPISGHTALYWYRQSLGQGPEFLIYFQGTGAADDSGLPNDRFFAVRPEGSVSTLKIQRTERGDSAVYLCASSGSGTGGANTEAFFGQGTRLTVV.

Here the CDR3 reads CASSEEGTQGRPQHF. As DNA, the CDR3 is TGTGCCAGCAGTGAGGAGGGAACACAGGGTCGGCCCCAGCATTTT. This chain links TRBV6-1 with TRBJ1-5; maybe TRBD1 (6 bases). Germline CDR1 reads MNHNS; CDR2 reads SASEGT. The germline V and J ends were trimmed by 3 bases and 9 bases, with 18 bases remaining between them. The CDR3 has 15 amino acids.

This clonotype was seen only a few times. The V call is TRBV4-1, the J call TRBJ1-2; 7 bases line up with TRBD1. The length of the CDR3 is 17 residues. After removal of 1 base from V and 2 bases from J, the junction contained 10 bases not matched to a gene. In germline, CDR1 is MGHRA, CDR2 YSYEKL. In DNA form, the CDR3 reads TGCGCCAGCAGCCAAGTGACAGGGCGAGTCCCAAACTATGGCTACACCTTC. Translation: CASSQVTGRVPNYGYTF.

The V and J genes are TRBV27 and TRBJ2-7, with 7 nucleotides matching TRBD1. The CDR3 length is 14 residues. The V segment lost 5 bases and the J segment 1 base; nucleotides outside the gene matches: 5. CDR1 and CDR2 from the germline V gene are MNHEY and SMNVEV (reference sequence). CDR3 sequence (DNA): TGTGCCAGCAGTGGGCCGACAGGGTCCTACGAGCAGTACTTC. This gives the protein CASSGPTGSYEQYF.

The chain combines TRBV5-1 with TRBJ1-6; unclear D gene. The CDR3 extends over 15 amino acids. V lost 3 bases and J 3 bases, leaving 10 bases between the germline ends. Germline V lookup: CDR1 SGHRS, CDR2 YFSETQ. DNA of the CDR3: TGCGCCAGCAGCTCGAAAGGCCTCTATAATTCACCCCTCCACTTT. It translates to CASSSKGLYNSPLHF.

This chain connects TRBV20-1 to TRBJ2-6; D call uncertain. Trimming removed 1 base from V and 2 bases from J, with 6 bases in between. The CDR3 spans 14 residues. Germline CDR1 DFQATT, CDR2 SNEGSKA (reference sequence). CDR3 sequence (DNA): TGCAGTGCTAGAGCGGGCGCTGGGGCCAACGTCCTGACTTTC. Amino acids: CSARAGAGANVLTF.

The chain has TRBV7-9 and TRBJ1-5; the D gene is possibly TRBD1 (6 bases). The CDR3 length is 15 residues. CDR1 SEHNR and CDR2 FQNEAQ come from the germline V gene (reference sequence). The germline V and J ends were trimmed by 5 bases and 0 bases, with 11 bases remaining between them. Here the CDR3 reads CASSVTGNSNQPQHF. In DNA, the CDR3 is TGTGCCAGCAGCGTAACAGGGAATAGCAATCAGCCCCAGCATTTT. Full variable domain (outside the CDR3, taken from reference TRBV7-9 and TRBJ1-5): DTGVSQNPRHKITKRGQNVTFRCDPISEHNRLYWYRQTLGQGPEFLTYFQNEAQLEKSRLLSDRFSAERPKGSFSTLEIQRTEQGDSAMYLCASSVTGNSNQPQHFGDGTRLSIL.

The chain carries TRBV6-5 and TRBJ2-7; 8 bases are a match to TRBD1. V was clipped by 0 bases and J by 5 bases; unmatched bases: 6. The CDR3 extends over 15 amino acids. Germline values: CDR1 MNHEY, CDR2 SVGAGI. The chain's CDR3 is CASSYSAGGGNEQYF. The CDR3 DNA reads TGTGCCAGCAGTTACTCGGCAGGGGGCGGGAACGAGCAGTACTTC.

This clonotype was detected only a few times. This chain links TRBV7-9 with TRBJ2-3; 9 bases align to TRBD2. The junction had 7 bases not matched to a gene; V was cut back by 9 bases and J by 3 bases. This CDR3 has 14 residues. Germline values: CDR1 SEHNR, CDR2 FQNEAQ (reference sequence). The CDR3 region has the DNA TGTGCCAGAGAGCGGGAGGCCGCAACAGATACGCAGTATTTT. Translation gives CAREREAATDTQYF.